The T cell receptor (beta chain) described here comes from a study of cytotoxic CD8 clonotypes in ibrutinib-treated CLL. In the study overall: Response was recorded as partial in roughly 25 patients and complete in 2; at median approximately six years, roughly 15 remained remitted and about twelve had progressed. Each sample contained, on average, almost 260,000 productive templates and roughly 96,000 productive rearrangements.

Germline CDR1 reads SGHKS; CDR2 reads YYEKEE (reference sequence). The CDR3 contains 14 residues. The ends were cut back, 4 bases at V and 2 bases at J, with 12 bases in the middle. The study, taken as a whole, reports: Clonality went higher at ibrutinib response and then dropped back toward baseline at progression.

On this clone: Its specificity is not known.

The table came from immunoSEQ multiplex PCR; TCRdb's copy has only in-frame clones and leaves some out. The sample has fewer than 200,000 clones, 70% to 85% seen once; the top ten hold 4.6%. This receptor was identified in a human donor with chronic lymphocytic leukemia. V is TRBV5-5 and J is TRBJ1-2; the D gene is possibly TRBD1 (5 bases). The sample consisted of PBMCs, taken after 24 months of ibrutinib treatment. The CDR3: CASSRGAENYGYTF. CDR3 nucleotide sequence: TGTGCCAGCAGCCGAGGGGCAGAGAACTATGGCTACACCTTC.